This TCR beta chain originates from a study of T cell responses to AZD1222 COVID-19 vaccine. This CDR3 has 15 residues. Germline V gene sequence: CDR1 SGHRS, CDR2 YFSETQ. Unmatched junction bases numbered 11, after V lost 5 bases and J lost 9 bases. The method was immunoSEQ multiplex PCR; TCRdb's version includes in-frame clones alone and lacks a portion of them. The repertoire holds 200,000 or so clones, with around 90% as singletons. This sequence was found in an adult in good health. The V call is TRBV5-1, the J call TRBJ1-6; 7 bases agree with TRBD1. The sample was peripheral blood, taken on day 0 of AZD1222 vaccination. CDR3 nucleotide sequence: TGCGCCAGCAGGGACCAGACAGGGTATTTTTCACCCCTCCACTTT. This gives the protein CASRDQTGYFSPLHF.